The rows below give T cell receptor beta chains drawn from one sample of a study of blood T cell repertoires in COVID-19. Measured with immunoSEQ multiplex PCR; TCRdb has only the in-frame clones, and not every one. The table lists 60,000 to 70,000 clones, around 90% of them singletons. Sequencing was done on a sample of peripheral blood. These receptor sequences come from a human donor in a cohort sampled during active COVID-19. The CDR3 runs from the conserved cysteine through the conserved F or W. A D gene is named only where the DNA matches it firmly. A clone size is listed for some rows: how often the clone was seen (once, few, many), or a class if it is expanded.

>TRBJ2-1|-|TRBV27|TRBD2
TGTGCCAGCAGTTCCCAGCGGGGGGGCGGCAATGAGCAGTTCTTC
CASSSQRGGGNEQFF
>TRBJ1-5|-|TRBV24-1|-
TGTGCCACCAGTGAAAGAGACAGTCGACAGCCCCAGCATTTT
CATSERDSRQPQHF
>TRBJ2-5|-|TRBV19|TRBD1
TGTGCCAGTAGTAATCAGGACAGGGGGTCAGAGACCCAGTACTTC
CASSNQDRGSETQYF
>TRBJ1-3|-|TRBV3-1/TRBV3-2|TRBD1
TGTGCCAGCAGCCTGACCCCGGGACAGGGGACTGGAAACACCATATATTTT
CASSLTPGQGTGNTIYF
>TRBJ1-2|-|TRBV15|TRBD1
TGTGCCACCAGCAGCGGGCTGACAGGGGTTGGCTACACCTTC
CATSSGLTGVGYTF
>TRBJ2-5|-|TRBV15|TRBD2
TGTGCCACCAGCAGAGATGGGGGGGGGAGGTTTAGCGGGCAACAAGAGACCCAGTACTTC
CATSRDGGGRFSGQQETQYF
>TRBJ2-1|-|TRBV29-1|TRBD1
TGCAGCGTTGAAGACCGCGGGACAGGGGAGCAGTTCTTC
CSVEDRGTGEQFF
>TRBJ2-2|once|TRBV7-6|TRBD2
TGTGCCAGCAGCTTAAGGACTAGCGGGAACACCGGGGAGCTGTTTTTT
CASSLRTSGNTGELFF
>TRBJ1-5|-|TRBV6-2/TRBV6-3|TRBD1
TGTGCCAGCAGTGCTGGGACAGGGGTTAAGGACTTCTTAGGCCAGCCCCAGCATTTT
CASSAGTGVKDFLGQPQHF
>TRBJ1-2|once|TRBV6-2/TRBV6-3|TRBD1
TGTGCCAGCAGTTCTCGGACAGGGGACTATGGCTACACCTTC
CASSSRTGDYGYTF
>TRBJ1-2|-|TRBV19|-
TGTGCCAGTAGTACGCAGGGTCTTAACTATGGCTACACCTTC
CASSTQGLNYGYTF
>TRBJ1-2|few|TRBV4-2|-
TGTGCCAGCAGCCAAGAAAGGGGAGGAAACTATGGCTACACCTTC
CASSQERGGNYGYTF
>TRBJ1-5|-|TRBV7-7|TRBD1
TGTGCTAGCAGCGTGAGGGGGACAGGGGCTGGCAATCAGCCCCAGCATTTT
CASSVRGTGAGNQPQHF
>TRBJ2-6|-|TRBV6-5|TRBD1
TGTGCCAGCAATACAGGGGGCACTGGGGCCAACGTCCTGACTTTC
CASNTGGTGANVLTF
>TRBJ1-1|-|TRBV5-1|-
TGCGCCAGCAGCTTGAGTCTTATAGACAGTAACACTGAAGCTTTCTTT
CASSLSLIDSNTEAFF
>TRBJ2-5|-|TRBV18|TRBD1
TGTGCCAGCTCACGACAGGGTTTAGAAGAGACCCAGTACTTC
CASSRQGLEETQYF
>TRBJ2-5|-|TRBV6-5|TRBD1
TGTGCCAGCAGTTTTAGGACAGGGAGAGAGACCCAGTACTTC
CASSFRTGRETQYF
>TRBJ2-5|-|TRBV6-5|-
TGTGCCAGCGAAGGGGTGGGGGAGACCCAGTACTTC
CASEGVGETQYF
>TRBJ1-3|few|TRBV4-1|-
TGCGCCAGCAGCCAAGAAGTCACGCACAGGGTTGGAAACACCATATATTTT
CASSQEVTHRVGNTIYF
>TRBJ2-3|-|TRBV19|TRBD2
TGTGCCAGTAGTAGCTCCCTCATCCGGGGGGGGGCTAGCACAGATACGCAGTATTTT
CASSSSLIRGGASTDTQYF
>TRBJ2-5|-|TRBV5-1|-
TGCGCCAGCAGCTCGGGAACTAGATTCCAAGAGACCCAGTACTTC
CASSSGTRFQETQYF
>TRBJ2-3|-|TRBV7-2|TRBD2
TGTGCCAGCAGCCCGGGTTCGACTAGCGGGGGTTCTTATACGCAGTATTTT
CASSPGSTSGGSYTQYF
>TRBJ2-7|-|TRBV7-8|TRBD2
TGTGCCAGCAGCTTAACTAGCGGTGATTCCTACGAGCAGTACTTC
CASSLTSGDSYEQYF
>TRBJ2-5|-|TRBV18|TRBD1
TGTGCCAGCTCACCGCTGACAGGGGCGGAGACCCAGTACTTC
CASSPLTGAETQYF
>TRBJ2-5|-|TRBV27|TRBD2
TGTGCCAGCAGTTTAGGACTAGCGGGAGCGGGCGAGACCCAGTACTTC
CASSLGLAGAGETQYF
>TRBJ2-3|-|TRBV5-1|-
TGCGCCAGCAGCTTGGCCGGGTCCGTAGATACGCAGTATTTT
CASSLAGSVDTQYF
>TRBJ1-2|-|TRBV9|TRBD1
TGTGCCAGCAGCGTAGGACAGGGTTATGGAGGCTACACCTTC
CASSVGQGYGGYTF
>TRBJ1-2|-|TRBV7-9|TRBD1
TGTGCCAGCAGCTTAGGGGACAGGGTGACCGATTATGGCTACACCTTC
CASSLGDRVTDYGYTF
>TRBJ1-4|-|TRBV5-1|TRBD1
TGCGCCAGCAGCTTCGGGGACAGTGCAACTAATGAAAAACTGTTTTTT
CASSFGDSATNEKLFF
>TRBJ1-1|-|TRBV19|-
TGTGCCAGTAGTATAGAGGCAGGTAACACTGAAGCTTTCTTT
CASSIEAGNTEAFF
>TRBJ2-5|-|TRBV5-1|-
TGCGCCAGCAGCTTGGAATCAGGTCGAGAGACCCAGTACTTC
CASSLESGRETQYF